This T cell receptor beta chain was sequenced during a study of early T cells in non-severe SARS-CoV-2 infection. TCRdb ran MiXCR on the 5' RACE reads and lists one entry per CDR3 protein. In the table there are approximately 71,000 distinct CDR3 sequences, more than 10% of which are singletons. V gave up 4 bases and J gave up 5 bases, with 14 bases separating them. Germline assignment: CDR1 MNHEY and CDR2 SVGAGI. The CDR3 spans 14 residues. This TCR derives from an adult who was a healthcare worker with PCR-confirmed SARS-CoV-2 infection or an uninfected control (not recorded which). The rearrangement uses TRBV6-5 and TRBJ2-5; tentatively, D is TRBD1 (6 bases). The source material was whole blood. CDR3 DNA sequence: TGTGCCAGCAGTTGGGGGCACCTAGGGGAGACCCAGTACTTC. Translated, it gives CASSWGHLGETQYF.